Listed below are T cell receptor beta chains from one sample, sequenced in a study of blood T cell repertoires in COVID-19. Profiling relied on immunoSEQ multiplex PCR, and the TCRdb table lists in-frame clones only, not all of them. The data show 150,000 to 200,000 clones, about 88% seen once. Sequencing used PBMCs or T cells enriched from blood (not recorded which). Source of these receptors: a woman in her 40s in a cohort exposed to, infected with or recovered from COVID-19 (not recorded which). The CDR3 runs from the conserved cysteine through the conserved F or W. Each record gives: V gene, J gene, D gene, clone size, CDR3 protein, CDR3 DNA. D genes are given only for firm matches. Some rows mark clone size as missing; the rest say once, few, many or name a class of expanded clone.

>TRBV24-1|TRBJ2-5|TRBD2|once
CATSDPTSGRAFGETQYF
TGTGCCACCAGTGATCCGACTAGCGGGAGGGCTTTTGGAGAGACCCAGTACTTC
>TRBV27|TRBJ1-2|-|-
CASSLQINYGYTF
TGTGCCAGCAGTCTACAGATTAACTATGGCTACACCTTC
>TRBV21-1|TRBJ1-3|-|-
CASSTRQALSGNTIYF
TGTGCCAGCAGCACGCGACAGGCTCTCTCTGGAAACACCATATATTTT
>TRBV11-2|TRBJ2-1|TRBD2|once
CASSWGGGVFQFF
TGTGCCAGCAGCTGGGGCGGGGGAGTTTTTCAGTTCTTC
>TRBV29-1|TRBJ1-4|TRBD1|-
CSVLWGQKTNEKLFF
TGCAGCGTTTTATGGGGACAGAAAACTAATGAAAAACTGTTTTTT
>TRBV3-1/TRBV3-2|TRBJ2-7|TRBD1|-
CASSQDLDRGSYEQYF
TGTGCCAGCAGCCAAGACTTGGACAGGGGGTCCTACGAGCAGTACTTC
>TRBV15|TRBJ1-1|-|-
CATSREWSTEAFF
TGTGCCACCAGCAGGGAGTGGAGCACTGAAGCTTTCTTT
>TRBV5-4|TRBJ2-3|TRBD2|-
CASSTSRTSGRLRTDTQYF
TGTGCCAGCAGCACATCCCGGACTAGCGGGAGGCTCCGCACAGATACGCAGTATTTT
>TRBV18|TRBJ1-3|-|-
CASSPIGASGNTIYF
TGTGCCAGCTCACCCATCGGAGCCTCTGGAAACACCATATATTTT
>TRBV13|TRBJ2-5|TRBD2|-
CASSTRTSGVGETQYF
TGTGCCAGCAGCACACGGACTAGCGGGGTGGGAGAGACCCAGTACTTC
>TRBV6-4|TRBJ1-5|TRBD1|-
CASNRDRENQPQHF
TGTGCCAGCAACCGGGACAGGGAGAATCAGCCCCAGCATTTT
>TRBV28|TRBJ1-2|-|-
CASRPGHALNYGYTF
TGTGCCAGCAGACCGGGACACGCACTTAACTATGGCTACACCTTC
>TRBV19|TRBJ1-2|-|-
CASSVQRGGNYGYTF
TGTGCCAGTAGTGTGCAAAGAGGAGGGAACTATGGCTACACCTTC
>TRBV28|TRBJ1-1|TRBD1|-
CASSPWTGKIVTEAFF
TGTGCCAGCAGTCCTTGGACAGGGAAAATTGTAACTGAAGCTTTCTTT
>TRBV24-1|TRBJ2-1|-|-
CATATRGSEQFF
TGTGCCACCGCTACCCGGGGGAGTGAGCAGTTCTTC
>TRBV14|TRBJ2-1|TRBD1|-
CASSQDYWTGNEQFF
TGTGCCAGCAGCCAAGATTATTGGACAGGGAATGAGCAGTTCTTC
>TRBV28|TRBJ1-5|TRBD1|-
CASRQIRDREEGEYSNQPQHF
TGTGCCAGCAGACAGATACGTGACAGGGAGGAAGGTGAGTATAGCAATCAGCCCCAGCATTTT
>TRBV14|TRBJ2-1|TRBD2|-
CASSPSGAAYNEQFF
TGTGCCAGCAGCCCTAGCGGGGCCGCTTACAATGAGCAGTTCTTC
>TRBV12-3/TRBV12-4|TRBJ2-2|TRBD1|once
CASSNTGAGELFF
TGTGCCAGCAGCAATACAGGGGCCGGGGAGCTGTTTTTT
>TRBV13|TRBJ2-5|-|few
CASSSPRETQYF
TGTGCCAGCAGCAGCCCGAGAGAGACCCAGTACTTC
>TRBV11-2|TRBJ2-7|TRBD2|-
CASSWGTSGSGEQYF
TGTGCCAGCAGCTGGGGGACTAGCGGGAGCGGCGAGCAGTACTTC
>TRBV7-9|TRBJ1-5|-|-
CASSLQDYWPQHF
TGTGCCAGCAGCTTACAGGATTATTGGCCCCAGCATTTT
>TRBV9|TRBJ2-1|TRBD2|once
CASSDGTSGRNEQFF
TGTGCCAGCAGCGACGGGACTAGCGGGAGAAATGAGCAGTTCTTC
>TRBV11-2|TRBJ1-2|TRBD1|few
CASSLDGWRQGSNYGYTF
TGTGCCAGCAGCTTAGACGGTTGGAGACAGGGGTCAAACTATGGCTACACCTTC
>TRBV4-1|TRBJ1-3|TRBD1|-
CASSHQTTGPGNTIYF
TGCGCCAGCAGCCACCAAACGACAGGGCCCGGAAACACCATATATTTT
>TRBV28|TRBJ2-1|TRBD2|-
CASSPLGLEGNEQFF
TGTGCCAGCAGTCCGCTGGGACTAGAGGGAAATGAGCAGTTCTTC
>TRBV7-9|TRBJ2-3|TRBD2|-
CASSPPGTSGTSTDTQYF
TGTGCCAGCAGCCCTCCCGGGACTAGCGGAACTAGCACAGATACGCAGTATTTT
>TRBV18|TRBJ1-3|TRBD1|-
CASSPGQGAVGNTIYF
TGTGCCAGCTCACCAGGACAGGGGGCAGTTGGAAACACCATATATTTT
>TRBV27|TRBJ1-2|TRBD1|-
CASRSRQGAPGYTF
TGTGCCAGCCGAAGCAGGCAGGGGGCGCCTGGCTACACCTTC
>TRBV30|TRBJ1-2|-|-
CAWSPAQYGYTF
TGTGCCTGGAGTCCCGCCCAGTATGGCTACACCTTC
>TRBV5-5|TRBJ2-2|TRBD2|few
CASSAGLAGGYNTGELFF
TGTGCCAGCAGCGCGGGACTAGCGGGAGGATATAACACCGGGGAGCTGTTTTTT
>TRBV27|TRBJ2-7|TRBD1|-
CASSLGERGRGDEQYF
TGTGCCAGCAGTTTAGGTGAAAGGGGGCGCGGAGACGAGCAGTACTTC
>TRBV5-1|TRBJ2-7|TRBD1|-
CASSPGQGADEQYF
TGCGCCAGCAGCCCGGGACAGGGGGCCGACGAGCAGTACTTC
>TRBV7-9|TRBJ1-5|-|few
CASSLAASNQPQHF
TGTGCCAGCAGCTTAGCGGCCAGCAATCAGCCCCAGCATTTT